This T cell receptor (beta chain) originates from a study of shared clonotypes between healthy human individuals. General study findings and limits: The study generally estimated greater richness for naive than memory subsets.

TCRdb's table, derived via immunoSEQ multiplex PCR, lists solely in-frame clones and lacks some. The profile shows roughly 700,000 clones, 90% of them singletons. Germline V CDR1 and CDR2: LNHNV, YYDKDF (reference sequence). V lost 5 bases and J lost 2, with 10 bases in between. CDR3 length: 13 residues. About this clone itself: The antigen is not known.

The sample was memory CD8+ T cells from PBMCs. Subset noted: CD45RO+ cells pooled with CCR7-negative TemRA cells. The receptor was derived from a man younger than 35 in good health. Some clones in this sample may be carry-over from other donors' samples. V and J are TRBV15 and TRBJ2-7, with D possibly TRBD1 on 6 matching bases. The CDR3, as DNA: TGTGCCACCAGCCCTCGGGACACCTACGAGCAGTACTTC. Translation: CATSPRDTYEQYF.